This T cell receptor beta chain was retrieved from a study of shared clonotypes between healthy human individuals. Overall study context: Three plates each covered CD4 naive and memory; CD8 naive two, CD8 memory one.

Germline CDR1 is LNHDA and CDR2 is SQIVND (reference sequence). V lost 3 bases, J lost 2 bases, and 11 bases lay in between. The CDR3 totals 15 residues. Every subset had its genomic DNA shared out evenly among several immunoSEQ plates. Per the original data handling: Without quality scores, immunoSEQ junctional reads could not be filtered like full-length reads. TCRdb's table, derived via immunoSEQ multiplex PCR, lists solely in-frame clones and lacks some. V, J and clone size are those of that table, while D and trimming were read from the DNA. The table lists approximately 710,000 clones, around 91% of them singletons.

The chain joins TRBV19 to TRBJ1-3; possible D gene TRBD1, 6 bases. This receptor was identified in a man between 18 and 29 years old in good health. Some clones in this sample may be carry-over from other donors' samples. Sequenced input: memory CD8+ T cells from PBMCs. Subset indicated: CD45RO+ cells pooled with CCR7-negative TemRA cells. CDR3 protein: CASSILDRTGNTIYF. The DNA for the CDR3 is TGTGCCAGTAGTATTTTGGACAGAACTGGAAACACCATATATTTT.